The 10 T cell receptor beta chains given below trace back to one sample, sequenced in a study of blood T cell repertoires in COVID-19. Measured with immunoSEQ multiplex PCR; TCRdb has only the in-frame clones, and not every one. Altogether 200,000 to 250,000 clones are present, approximately 85% being singletons, with the ten largest covering about 2.5%. The material sequenced was peripheral blood. The receptors derive from a woman between 70 and 85 years old with COVID-19, enrolled during active disease.

This chain joins TRBV7-9 and TRBJ1-1, with D possibly matching TRBD1 (5 bases). The V gene lost 5 bases and the J gene lost 2 bases, with 9 bases spanning the gap. Per the germline V gene, CDR1 is SEHNR and CDR2 is FQNEAQ (reference sequence). The CDR3 is 13 residues long. The CDR3: CASSPRANTEAFF. CDR3 nucleotide sequence: TGTGCCAGCAGCCCCAGGGCTAACACTGAAGCTTTCTTT.

This chain links TRBV5-4 with TRBJ2-7, with TRBD2 matching over 11 bases. V was pared by 0 bases and J by 6 bases, with 8 bases of the junction left unmatched. Germline V gives CDR1 SGHNT, CDR2 YYREEE (reference sequence). The length of the CDR3 is 16 residues. The CDR3 sequence: CASSLGGTSGRGEQYF. The CDR3 DNA reads as TGTGCCAGCAGCTTGGGAGGAACTAGCGGGAGAGGCGAGCAGTACTTC.

The genes are TRBV6-5 and TRBJ2-7, with a weak D call TRBD2 (5 bases). The CDR3 spans 15 residues. The V end was cut by 8 bases, the J end by 2 bases, with 19 bases between. Per germline, CDR1 MNHEY and CDR2 SVGAGI. DNA for the CDR3: TGTGCCAGCTCGTCAGAGCACATGGGAGCCTACGAGCAGTACTTC. Amino acid sequence: CASSSEHMGAYEQYF.

The genes are TRBV9 and TRBJ2-1, with D maybe TRBD2 (6 bases). The germline gives CDR1 SGDLS, CDR2 YYNGEE. Between the trimmed V and J ends, which lost 4 bases and 6 bases, there was a span of 14 bases. The CDR3 is 14 amino acids. CDR3 bases: TGTGCCAGCAGCCCTCGGGGGTTGAGCAATGAGCAGTTCTTC. As protein: CASSPRGLSNEQFF.

This chain connects TRBV18 to TRBJ1-3, with a tentative D call TRBD1 (6 bases). This CDR3 has 14 amino acids. V dropped 2 bases and J dropped 4 bases, with 9 bases sitting between them. CDR1 and CDR2 (germline): KGHSH, LQKENI. The CDR3 sequence is CASSPGTTGNTIYF. CDR3 nucleotides: TGTGCCAGCTCACCAGGGACAACGGGAAACACCATATATTTT.

The rearrangement joins TRBV4-3 to TRBJ1-1, with D perhaps TRBD1 (6 bases). Germline CDR1 reads LGHNA; CDR2 reads YSLEER. This CDR3 comprises 14 residues. V was shortened by 4 bases and J by 2 bases, with 11 bases between the two germline ends. This chain's CDR3 is CASSPGQTNTEAFF. The CDR3 DNA follows: TGCGCCAGCAGCCCCGGACAGACAAACACTGAAGCTTTCTTT.

This clone was seen just once. The rearrangement links TRBV5-6 to TRBJ2-7; D is uncertain. The ends were cut back, 0 bases at V and 3 bases at J, with 10 bases in the middle. The CDR3 consists of 14 residues. Looked up from germline, CDR1 is SGHDT and CDR2 is YYEEEE. The CDR3, as DNA: TGTGCCAGCAGCTTGGCTGGGCAGATCTACGAGCAGTACTTC. Protein product: CASSLAGQIYEQYF.

V is TRBV11-3 and J is TRBJ1-1; D not certain. Trimming removed 3 bases at V and 4 bases at J, with 6 bases between. CDR1 and CDR2 (germline): SGHNT, YENEEA. The CDR3 has 12 residues. Here the CDR3 reads CASSFMATEAFF. The CDR3 region has the DNA TGTGCCAGCAGCTTTATGGCCACTGAAGCTTTCTTT. Full variable domain (remainder filled in from reference TRBV11-3 and TRBJ1-1): EAGVVQSPRYKIIEKKQPVAFWCNPISGHNTLYWYLQNLGQGPELLIRYENEEAVDDSQLPKDRFSAERLKGVDSTLKIQPAELGDSAVYLCASSFMATEAFFGQGTRLTVV.

The chain has TRBV19 and TRBJ1-2; D perhaps matches TRBD1 (6 bases). V was shortened by 6 bases and J by 3 bases, with 8 bases between the two germline ends. Germline CDR1 reads LNHDA; CDR2 reads SQIVND (reference sequence). This CDR3 region has 12 residues. The CDR3 nucleotides read TGTGCCAGTAGCGACAGGTACTATGGCTACACCTTC. Its protein product is CASSDRYYGYTF.

The chain has TRBV12-3 or TRBV12-4 and TRBJ1-1; the D is unclear. The CDR3 runs to 12 residues. V was clipped by 6 bases and J by 4 bases, with 9 bases between them. Here the CDR3 reads CASRSLGTEAFF. The CDR3 DNA is TGTGCCAGCAGGTCCCTCGGCACTGAAGCTTTCTTT.